The table lists the clone carrying this T cell receptor (beta chain) with a count of one. Its antigen is undetermined. The assay was immunoSEQ multiplex PCR, and TCRdb's table has in-frame clones only and misses some. The sample carries under 400,000 clones, roughly 91% recorded once. The CDR3 is 14 residues long. CDR1 and CDR2 from the germline V gene are SGDLS and YYNGEE. Trimming took off 4 bases at V and 2 bases at J, with 13 bases between the two ends. The sample comes from a study of Ad26.COV2.S vaccination and SARS-CoV-2 variants. Looking at the study overall: Ad26.COV2.S arm of COV1001 included the donor. Intramuscular Ad26.COV2.S doses were given once or twice, 56 days apart. Study outcomes and limitations: Overall T cell responses may have been underestimated by the analyses of TCR breadth and depth. Measurement of non-spike TCR breadth gave similar results in vaccine and placebo recipients.

Treatment specified: roughly 19 received Ad26.COV2.S at low or high dose, single or two shots; about 5 received placebo; per-sample allocation not given. Repertoires come from day 63 after the first vaccine or placebo injection. The sample here was peripheral blood, taken in a trial of Ad26.COV2.S vaccine versus placebo. This receptor was obtained from a person aged 18-65 years who received the Ad26.COV2.S COVID-19 vaccine or a placebo. J is TRBJ2-7 and V is TRBV9; TRBD1 is a possible D gene (6 bases). The CDR3 loop is CASSFSDRTYEQYF. The CDR3 coding sequence is TGTGCCAGCAGCTTTTCGGACAGAACCTACGAGCAGTACTTC. Together with reference TRBV9 and TRBJ2-7, the CDR3 gives the full variable domain: DSGVTQTPKHLITATGQRVTLRCSPRSGDLSVYWYQQSLDQGLQFLIQYYNGEERAKGNILERFSAQQFPDLHSELNLSSLELGDSALYFCASSFSDRTYEQYFGPGTRLTVT.